Following are 12 T cell receptor beta chains from one sample sequenced in a study of T cells in women clearing cervical HPV infection. Libraries were prepared by immunoSEQ multiplex PCR; TCRdb keeps only in-frame clonotypes and omits some of them. The sample includes 10,000 to 15,000 clones. What was sequenced was blood buffy coat. The receptors originated from a woman aged 18-70 years with a cervical HPV16 infection that either progressed to CIN3+ or cleared (not recorded which).

With respect to this clone: Coverage ceases 3 residues before the CDR3 finishes, and the germline J gene fills in the end. The gene calls are TRBV19 and TRBJ2-6; D may match TRBD1 or TRBD2 (5 bases each). Trimming removed 3 bases from V and 2 bases from J, with 11 bases in between. The CDR3 sequence is 16 residues long. Germline lookup yields CDR1 LNHDA and CDR2 SQIVND (reference sequence). The CDR3 region is CASSIWRGAGANVLTF. The part of the CDR3 DNA that was read is TGTGCCAGTAGTATTTGGAGAGGGGCTGGGGCCAACGTC. The variable domain in full, completed from reference TRBV19 and TRBJ2-6, reads DGGITQSPKYLFRKEGQNVTLSCEQNLNHDAMYWYRQDPGQGLRLIYYSQIVNDFQKGDIAEGYSVSREKKESFPLTVTSAQKNPTAFYLCASSIWRGAGANVLTFGAGSRLTVL.

Note on this clone: The read terminates 3 residues ahead of where the CDR3 ends, so the germline J gene completes it. The chain has TRBV18 and TRBJ2-5; D may be TRBD2 (5 bases). Trimming removed 7 bases at V and 4 bases at J, with 19 bases between. Looked up from germline, CDR1 is KGHSH and CDR2 is LQKENI. The CDR3 runs to 15 residues. The CDR3 sequence: CASWPARGQRETQYF. The sequenced CDR3 bases are TGTGCCAGCTGGCCTGCAAGAGGGCAGAGAGAGACC. The full variable domain, with the rest looked up from reference TRBV18 and TRBJ2-5, is NAGVMQNPRHLVRRRGQEARLRCSPMKGHSHVYWYRQLPEEGLKFMVYLQKENIIDESGMPKERFSAEFPKEGPSILRIQQVVRGDSAAYFCASWPARGQRETQYFGPGTRLLVL.

Concerning this clone itself: The CDR3 is cut off 3 residues early in the read; its end comes from the germline J gene. The chain is built from TRBV20-1 and TRBJ1-6; D ambiguous. The germline V gene encodes CDR1 DFQATT and CDR2 SNEGSKA (reference sequence). The CDR3 covers 13 residues. The V end lost 4 bases, the J end lost 0 bases, and 4 bases lay between the germline ends. The CDR3 DNA, read in part, is TGCAGTGCTACCAGCTCCTATAATTCACCC. This encodes CSATSSYNSP. The CDR3 as a whole reads CSATSSYNSPLHF.

About this clone itself: The read gets to within 3 residues of the CDR3 end, and the germline J gene fills in the rest. The rearrangement links TRBV5-1 to TRBJ1-4, with 10 bases aligning to TRBD1. Germline values: CDR1 SGHRS, CDR2 YFSETQ. CDR3 length: 15 residues. J was trimmed by 7 bases and V by 0 bases; bases with no gene match: 3. The chain's CDR3 is CASSLEGQGGEKLFF. The DNA read from the CDR3 is TGCGCCAGCAGCTTGGAAGGACAGGGGGGTGAAAAA.

Comments on this clone: Read data end 3 residues before the CDR3 end; the end is taken from the germline J gene. J is TRBJ2-7 and V is TRBV20-1, with 7 bases matching TRBD2. The germline V gene encodes CDR1 DFQATT and CDR2 SNEGSKA (reference sequence). The V gene end was trimmed by 6 bases and the J gene end by 3 bases; junction bases not matched to a gene: 8. CDR3 length equals 13 residues. This CDR3 reads CSAQRGQIYEQYF. The sequenced CDR3 bases are TGCAGTGCCCAGCGGGGCCAGATCTACGAG.

Regarding this clone: The sequenced fragment ends 3 residues before the CDR3 boundary, so the rest is inferred from the germline J gene. V gene TRBV20-1 combines with J gene TRBJ2-6; TRBD2 might be the D (5 bases). The CDR3 runs to 14 residues. CDR1 and CDR2 from the germline V gene are DFQATT and SNEGSKA (reference sequence). V lost 6 bases to trimming and J lost 4 bases, with 13 bases between them. The CDR3 loop reads CSAPAGRGANVLTF. The DNA read from the CDR3 is TGCAGTGCCCCGGCGGGCCGGGGGGCCAACGTC.

With regard to this clone: The read comes to an end 3 residues before the CDR3 does, leaving the germline J gene to fill in the end. The rearrangement joins TRBV7-6 to TRBJ2-7, with 14 bases matching TRBD2. The trim removed 6 bases at V and 0 bases at J, leaving 7 bases unmatched. The germline V gene encodes CDR1 SGHVS and CDR2 FNYEAQ. The CDR3 extends over 17 amino acids. The DNA read from the CDR3 is TGTGCCAGCAGTCCTCGGACTAGCGGGGGGTTCTCCTACGAG. This codes for CASSPRTSGGFSYE. The entire CDR3 sequence reads CASSPRTSGGFSYEQYF.

Considering frequency, this clone is medium-sized. The read is 3 residues too short to cover the CDR3 end, so that end is filled in from the germline J gene. In the same sample, other DNA sequences code for this CDR3. The chain links TRBV7-2 to TRBJ2-3; D gene unclear. Trimming shortened V by 3 bases and J by 3 bases, and 4 bases separated the two germline ends. CDR3 length: 12 amino acids. CDR1 and CDR2 (germline): SGHTA, FQGNSA. CDR3 DNA (partial): TGTGCCAGCAGCTTCTTAACAGATACG. It encodes CASSFLTDT. In full, the CDR3 reads CASSFLTDTQYF.

Notes on this clone: The read halts 3 residues ahead of the CDR3 end, with the missing end drawn from the germline J gene. The chain is built from TRBV20-1 and TRBJ1-2; 9 bases match TRBD1. The CDR3 runs 14 residues. Germline CDR1 DFQATT, CDR2 SNEGSKA (reference sequence). The CDR3 sequence: CSAYSGQGMWGYTF. CDR3 DNA (partial): TGCAGTGCTTACTCCGGACAGGGGATGTGGGGC.

In regard to this clone: Read coverage stops 3 residues before the CDR3 terminus; the germline J gene supplies the remainder. The chain joins TRBV7-9 to TRBJ2-3, with D unclear. Trimming removed 4 bases at V and 0 bases at J, with 11 bases between. Germline V gives CDR1 SEHNR, CDR2 FQNEAQ (reference sequence). CDR3 size: 15 residues. The CDR3 bases that were read are TGTGCCAGCAGCTCCAGACAAGCAAGCACAGATACG. It codes for CASSSRQASTDT. The complete CDR3 protein is CASSSRQASTDTQYF.

In the case of this clone: The read finishes 3 residues shy of the CDR3 end, and the germline J gene is used to complete it. The V call is TRBV30, the J call TRBJ2-1; TRBD1 is a possible D gene (6 bases). Deletions cut 2 bases from V and 4 bases from J, with 12 bases between. The CDR3 consists of 14 residues. The germline gives CDR1 GTSNPN, CDR2 SVGIG (reference sequence). Here the CDR3 reads CAWSSWGPYNEQFF. CDR3 DNA, as far as it was read: TGTGCCTGGAGTAGCTGGGGGCCTTACAATGAG.

The CDR3 bases that were read are TGCGCCAGCAGCTTAGGCGGCAGGGTCCACGAG. The encoded protein is CASSLGGRVHE. The whole CDR3 protein is CASSLGGRVHEQYF. The chain uses TRBV5-1 and TRBJ2-7; D is perhaps TRBD1 (5 bases). The read ends 3 residues early relative to the CDR3; the germline J gene fills the gap. Per germline, CDR1 SGHRS and CDR2 YFSETQ. Deletions cut 2 bases from V and 5 bases from J, with 14 bases between. The CDR3 loop spans 14 amino acids.